This T cell receptor beta chain comes out of a study of molecular identifiers for immune sequencing clone quantification. TCRdb reprocessed the PCR reads via MiXCR and lists one record per CDR3 protein. Of 85,000 to 95,000 distinct CDR3 sequences in the sample, roughly 20% were seen once. V lost 7 bases, J lost 4 bases, and 4 bases stayed unmatched. The CDR3 sequence is 11 residues long. Germline CDR1 and CDR2: SQVTM and ANQGSEA. This clonotype was seen many times. The sample taken for sequencing was naive CD8+ T cells from blood, with Jurkat cell RNA spiked in. As to subset: FACS-sorted CD8+CD4-CCR7+CD45RA+ naive T cells. This TCR derives from a human donor in good health. Some libraries in this study had Jurkat cell RNA spiked in. The chain combines TRBV29-1 with TRBJ2-7, with 7 nucleotides matching TRBD1. Here the CDR3 DNA reads TGCAGCGCCGAGACAGGGTACGAGCAGTACTTC. Translating gives CSAETGYEQYF.